The table lists the clone carrying this T cell receptor beta chain with a few counts. Its target is not known. This sample was taken from a study of T cells in Graves' hyperthyroidism and ophthalmopathy. Study-wide results and caveats: Clonotypes that were expanded in thyroid above 0.001 mostly appeared in blood too.

RNA transcripts gave rise to amplified TCR beta CDR3 regions. The TCR CDR3 was amplified in a first-round RT-PCR using the HTBI primer set. TCRdb reanalysed the multiplex PCR reads using MiXCR and keeps one entry per CDR3 protein. Altogether 500,000 to 600,000 distinct CDR3 sequences are present, approximately 20% being singletons, with the ten largest covering 47%. Active moderate-to-severe ophthalmopathy, Clinical Activity Score at least 3, NOSPECS at least 4, under 3 months' duration. Patients were excluded for uncontrolled infection, other autoimmune disease, pregnancy or lactation. Fresh 10 ml peripheral blood yielded PBMCs. V gave up 6 bases and J gave up 5 bases, with 7 bases separating them. The germline V gene encodes CDR1 DFQATT and CDR2 SNEGSKA (reference sequence). CDR3 length: 10 amino acids.

Sample: blood. The TCR originated in a man aged 35 to 55 with Graves' ophthalmopathy. The chain is built from TRBV20-1 and TRBJ2-5, with D uncertain. The CDR3 nucleotides are TGCAGTGCCGAGGCGGAGACCCAGTACTTC. This codes for CSAEAETQYF.